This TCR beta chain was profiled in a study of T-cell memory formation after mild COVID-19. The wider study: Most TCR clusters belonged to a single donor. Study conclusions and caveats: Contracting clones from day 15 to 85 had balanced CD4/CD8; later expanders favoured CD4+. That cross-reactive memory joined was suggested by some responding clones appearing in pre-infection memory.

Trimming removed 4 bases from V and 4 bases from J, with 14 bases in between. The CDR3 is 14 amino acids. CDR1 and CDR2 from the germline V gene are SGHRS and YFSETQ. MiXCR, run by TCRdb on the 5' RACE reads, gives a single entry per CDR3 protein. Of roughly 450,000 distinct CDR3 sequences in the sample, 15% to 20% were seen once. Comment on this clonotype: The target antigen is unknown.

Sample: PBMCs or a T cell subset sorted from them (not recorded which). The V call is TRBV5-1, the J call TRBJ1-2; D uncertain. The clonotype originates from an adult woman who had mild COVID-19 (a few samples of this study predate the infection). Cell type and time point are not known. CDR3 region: CASSPTPGGYGYTF. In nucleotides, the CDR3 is TGCGCCAGCAGCCCAACCCCCGGCGGCTATGGCTACACCTTC.